This entry lists 10 T cell receptor beta chains sequenced from one sample in a study of long-term antiretroviral therapy in people with HIV. The authors ran the immunoSEQ assay, v3.0, at survey level. Some clones are missing from TCRdb's copy, which holds only in-frame ones; the method was immunoSEQ multiplex PCR. Here the sample spans approximately 31,000 clones, approximately 80% being singletons. The source material was unsorted PBMCs, sampled 3.1 years after starting antiretroviral therapy. The receptors here all came from a woman between 50 and 59 years old with HIV.

The V call is TRBV2, the J call TRBJ2-3; 13 bases fit TRBD2. The CDR3 covers 16 residues. V lost 6 bases to trimming and J lost 1 base; unmatched junction nucleotides: 4. Germline CDR1 reads SNHLY; CDR2 reads FYNNEI. The CDR3 sequence: CASSEGTSGGTDTQYF. The CDR3 DNA reads as TGTGCCAGCAGCGAGGGGACTAGCGGGGGCACAGATACGCAGTATTTT.

The count of this clone is one. The chain links TRBV5-4 to TRBJ1-2; 7 bases map to TRBD1. With V trimmed by 3 bases and J by 0 bases, 8 bases remained unmatched. Germline assignment: CDR1 SGHNT and CDR2 YYREEE (reference sequence). CDR3 size: 16 residues. In DNA, the CDR3 is TGTGCCAGCAGCTCGGTGGACAGGACCACTAACTATGGCTACACCTTC. This translates into CASSSVDRTTNYGYTF.

The chain couples TRBV5-1 to TRBJ1-4; 7 bases fit TRBD1. This CDR3 comprises 17 residues. Trimming cost V 0 bases and J 8 bases; bases outside gene matches: 13. Germline-derived CDR1 and CDR2 are SGHRS and YFSETQ. CDR3 sequence: CASSLGTGPFRREKLFF. Written as DNA, the CDR3 is TGCGCCAGCAGCTTGGGGACAGGTCCCTTCAGGCGGGAAAAACTGTTTTTT.

In its sample, this clone was seen a few times. The rearrangement links TRBV5-4 to TRBJ1-2, with no clear D. The V gene's germline CDR1 is SGHNT and CDR2 YYREEE (reference sequence). The CDR3 totals 13 residues. The V end was cut by 3 bases, the J end by 8 bases, with 14 bases between. In DNA, the CDR3 is TGTGCCAGCAGCTGGACCCTGGGCGGGGGCTACACCTTC. Amino acid sequence: CASSWTLGGGYTF.

The genes are TRBV6-5 and TRBJ1-1; D gene unclear. CDR3 length: 11 amino acids. Trimming pared 8 bases from V and 4 bases from J, leaving 8 bases between. CDR1 MNHEY and CDR2 SVGAGI come from the germline V gene. CDR3 sequence reads: CASFGGTEAFF. In DNA form, the CDR3 reads TGTGCCAGCTTCGGTGGCACTGAAGCTTTCTTT.

This rearrangement joins TRBV14 to TRBJ2-2; TRBD2 agrees at 9 bases. Unmatched junction bases numbered 11, after V lost 8 bases and J lost 4 bases. The germline V gene encodes CDR1 SGHDN and CDR2 FVKESK. CDR3 size: 16 residues. This chain's CDR3 is CASLLTGGGATGELFF. The CDR3 DNA follows: TGTGCCAGCCTCCTGACGGGCGGGGGGGCCACCGGGGAGCTGTTTTTT.

CDR3 amino acids: CSVPLRDKSYEQYV. In DNA, the CDR3 is TGCAGCGTCCCCCTCCGGGACAAGTCCTACGAGCAGTACGTC. The J gene is TRBJ2-7, the V gene TRBV29-1; perhaps TRBD1 as D (6 bases). CDR3 size: 14 residues. Germline CDR1 reads SQVTM; CDR2 reads ANQGSEA. The germline V and J ends were trimmed by 6 bases and 1 base, with 16 bases remaining between them.

V is TRBV7-2 and J is TRBJ1-2; D is unclear. There are 14 residues in the CDR3. Trimming took 1 base from V and 4 from J, leaving 10 bases between them. Germline V gene sequence: CDR1 SGHTA, CDR2 FQGNSA. CDR3 loop: CASSLGSGFYGYTF. The CDR3 bases are TGTGCCAGCAGCTTAGGGTCGGGATTCTATGGCTACACCTTC.

The J gene is TRBJ2-2, the V gene TRBV9; D ambiguous. The germline V gene encodes CDR1 SGDLS and CDR2 YYNGEE. Between the trimmed V and J ends, which lost 2 bases and 0 bases, there was a span of 5 bases. CDR3 length: 14 amino acids. CDR3 coding DNA: TGTGCCAGCAGCGTGGGCACGAACACCGGGGAGCTGTTTTTT. The encoded protein is CASSVGTNTGELFF.

This clone was counted a few times. V and J are TRBV5-4 and TRBJ2-7, with TRBD1 as a possible D gene (5 bases). CDR1 is SGHNT, CDR2 YYREEE, per germline (reference sequence). V lost 1 base, J lost 0 bases, and 8 bases lay in between. The CDR3 contains 14 residues. The CDR3 region is CASSLNRYSYEQYF. As DNA, the CDR3 is TGTGCCAGCAGCTTGAACAGGTACTCCTACGAGCAGTACTTC.